These 22 T cell receptor beta chains share one sample of origin, sequenced in a study of metastatic and nonmetastatic thyroid tumors. There were no patients who had received any treatment before thyroid surgery. MiXCR reprocessed the PCR reads for TCRdb. The table records about 20,000 clones, around a sixth of them present only once. The sequencing input was blood. The receptors were gathered from a female donor with papillary thyroid cancer or a benign thyroid nodule (not recorded which). Some clones in this sample may be carry-over from other donors' samples.

This clone was counted at least ten times. V and J are TRBV20-1 and TRBJ2-7; no firm D call. This CDR3 is built from 13 residues. Trimming took 3 bases from V and 5 from J, leaving 14 bases between them. Germline V gene sequence: CDR1 DFQATT, CDR2 SNEGSKA (reference sequence). The CDR3 DNA reads as TGCAGTGCTAGTAGCCCGACCGCAGACGAGCAGTACTTC. Residues: CSASSPTADEQYF.

This clone was counted at least ten times. The rearrangement joins TRBV20-1 to TRBJ1-5; weak D call: TRBD1 (5 bases). Germline V lookup: CDR1 DFQATT, CDR2 SNEGSKA (reference sequence). CDR3 length equals 17 residues. The germline V and J ends were trimmed by 0 bases and 0 bases, with 15 bases remaining between them. The CDR3 here is CSARDMGRDYSNQPQHF. As DNA, the CDR3 is TGCAGTGCTAGAGATATGGGTAGGGACTATAGCAATCAGCCCCAGCATTTT.

The sample holds a few counts of this clone. The chain is built from TRBV6-6 and TRBJ2-1; D perhaps matches TRBD1 (5 bases). The CDR3 loop spans 12 amino acids. The germline V and J ends were trimmed by 2 bases and 6 bases, with 5 bases remaining between them. CDR1 and CDR2 from the germline V gene are MNHNY and SVGAGI (reference sequence). CDR3: CASSYQGNEQFF. The CDR3 DNA reads TGTGCCAGCAGTTACCAGGGCAATGAGCAGTTCTTC.

At least ten counts were recorded for this clone. The CDR3 nucleotides read TGTGCCAGCAGCGTAGAGGCAGGTACACCCGGTACGCAGTATTTT. It translates to CASSVEAGTPGTQYF. The chain recombines TRBV9 with TRBJ2-3; unclear D gene. Trimming left V 0 bases short and J 8 bases short, with 16 bases between. The CDR3 consists of 15 residues. Per germline, CDR1 SGDLS and CDR2 YYNGEE. Supplemented by reference TRBV9 and TRBJ2-3, the full variable domain reads DSGVTQTPKHLITATGQRVTLRCSPRSGDLSVYWYQQSLDQGLQFLIQYYNGEERAKGNILERFSAQQFPDLHSELNLSSLELGDSALYFCASSVEAGTPGTQYFGPGTRLTVL.

Sample share makes this clone medium-sized. The chain uses TRBV27 and TRBJ1-3; D gene unclear. Germline V CDR1 and CDR2: MNHEY, SMNVEV (reference sequence). The CDR3 spans 15 residues. CDR3 bases: TGTGCTACCCTCGACTGGCCTATCCCTGGAAACACCATATATTTT. It yields the protein CATLDWPIPGNTIYF.

This clone was seen many times. The genes are TRBV28 and TRBJ1-3, with D possibly TRBD1 on 6 matching bases. The ends were cut back, 6 bases at V and 0 bases at J, with 12 bases in the middle. The CDR3 loop spans 15 amino acids. CDR1 MDHEN and CDR2 SYDVKM come from the germline V gene. CDR3: CASRETGISGNTIYF. DNA for the CDR3: TGTGCCAGCAGGGAGACAGGCATCTCTGGAAACACCATATATTTT.

This clone showed up just a few times. The chain recombines TRBV27 with TRBJ2-1, with D possibly called TRBD1 or TRBD2 (7 bases each). There are 14 residues in the CDR3. The germline gives CDR1 MNHEY, CDR2 SMNVEV (reference sequence). V lost 7 bases and J lost 6, with 16 bases in between. For the CDR3, the DNA is TGTGCCAGCACAGGGGAGGGGGCGAGCAATGAGCAGTTCTTC. Its translation: CASTGEGASNEQFF.

This clone appeared many times. J is TRBJ2-2 and V is TRBV2, with D perhaps assigned TRBD1 or TRBD2 (5 bases each). Germline loops: CDR1 SNHLY, CDR2 FYNNEI. This CDR3 has 18 amino acids. V dropped 4 bases and J dropped 0 bases, with 18 bases sitting between them. The CDR3, as DNA: TGTGCCAGCAGTGTTCGGGACGCCGGAACTACGAACACCGGGGAGCTGTTTTTT. Residues: CASSVRDAGTTNTGELFF.

Many counts were recorded for this clone. The chain recombines TRBV7-9 with TRBJ2-1, with 14 positions matching TRBD2. Germline loops: CDR1 SEHNR, CDR2 FQNEAQ (reference sequence). CDR3 length equals 17 residues. Trimming removed 3 bases from V and 8 bases from J; junction bases left unmatched: 9. The chain's CDR3 is CASSFLETSGGADEQFF. The CDR3 nucleotides read TGTGCCAGCAGCTTCCTGGAGACTAGCGGGGGGGCCGATGAGCAGTTCTTC.

This clone occurred many times. The CDR3 protein is CASTPPQHF. CDR3 bases: TGTGCCAGCACGCCCCCCCAGCATTTT. V gene TRBV19 combines with J gene TRBJ1-5; D not certain. V shed 9 bases and J shed 10 bases, with 7 bases lying between them. CDR1 is LNHDA, CDR2 SQIVND, per germline (reference sequence). This CDR3 is 9 amino acids long. Combining the CDR3 with reference TRBV19 and TRBJ1-5 gives the whole variable domain DGGITQSPKYLFRKEGQNVTLSCEQNLNHDAMYWYRQDPGQGLRLIYYSQIVNDFQKGDIAEGYSVSREKKESFPLTVTSAQKNPTAFYLCASTPPQHFGDGTRLSIL.

This clone was counted a few times. J is TRBJ1-2 and V is TRBV6-1, with TRBD1 matching over 7 bases. The V and J ends lost 8 bases and 4 bases, in that order; junction bases with no gene match: 10. The CDR3 is 14 residues long. Germline-derived CDR1 and CDR2 are MNHNS and SASEGT. CDR3 coding DNA: TGTGCCAGCGGAAGGGACAGTGAGGGCTATGGCTACACCTTC. Translated, it gives CASGRDSEGYGYTF.

Ten or more counts support this clone. The rearrangement uses TRBV20-1 and TRBJ2-4; 8 nucleotides match TRBD1. Germline CDR1 reads DFQATT; CDR2 reads SNEGSKA (reference sequence). With V trimmed by 7 bases and J by 3 bases, 11 bases remained unmatched. This CDR3 comprises 15 residues. The CDR3 bases are TGCAGTGTCACCCAACCACAGGGGGGCAAAAACATTCAGTACTTC. It specifies CSVTQPQGGKNIQYF.

DNA for the CDR3: TGTGCCAGCAGCGCTACTAGCGGGGGGGGCACAGATACGCAGTATTTT. Translating gives CASSATSGGGTDTQYF. The chain recombines TRBV9 with TRBJ2-3; 13 nucleotides agree with TRBD2. With V trimmed by 3 bases and J by 1 base, 2 bases remained unmatched. CDR3 length: 16 amino acids. Germline assignment: CDR1 SGDLS and CDR2 YYNGEE.

This clone counts as medium-sized. V is TRBV6-1 and J is TRBJ2-7; weak D call: TRBD1 (6 bases). This CDR3 region has 13 residues. Germline V gene lookup returns CDR1 MNHNS and CDR2 SASEGT. V was cut by 6 bases and J by 3 bases, with 12 bases left in between. CDR3 residues: CASSEGENYEQYF. CDR3 sequence (DNA): TGTGCCAGCAGCGAGGGGGAGAACTACGAGCAGTACTTC.

This clone is medium-sized in the sample. CDR3 DNA: TGTGCCAGCAGAACGGGGTCGGCCTACAATGAGCAGTTCTTC. This sequence encodes CASRTGSAYNEQFF. The chain uses TRBV6-1 and TRBJ2-1; D is possibly TRBD2 (5 bases). Germline CDR1 and CDR2: MNHNS and SASEGT. The CDR3 sequence is 14 residues long. The V and J ends lost 6 bases and 2 bases respectively, with 11 bases between them.

This clone showed up just a few times. This chain links TRBV19 with TRBJ2-1, with D maybe TRBD2 (6 bases). CDR3 length: 14 amino acids. Germline V gene lookup returns CDR1 LNHDA and CDR2 SQIVND (reference sequence). The germline V and J ends were trimmed by 1 base and 2 bases, with 6 bases remaining between them. CDR3 sequence reads: CASSIAGAYNEQFF. The CDR3 coding sequence is TGTGCCAGTAGTATAGCGGGGGCCTACAATGAGCAGTTCTTC. Complete variable domain (other parts from reference TRBV19 and TRBJ2-1): DGGITQSPKYLFRKEGQNVTLSCEQNLNHDAMYWYRQDPGQGLRLIYYSQIVNDFQKGDIAEGYSVSREKKESFPLTVTSAQKNPTAFYLCASSIAGAYNEQFFGPGTRLTVL.

This clone was counted many times. V is TRBV5-6 and J is TRBJ1-5, with D uncertain. The CDR3 contains 14 residues. V was pared by 2 bases and J by 5 bases, with 11 bases between. Per germline, CDR1 SGHDT and CDR2 YYEEEE. The CDR3 DNA reads TGTGCCAGCAGCTTTGGATCTGGCTATCAGCCCCAGCATTTT. It encodes CASSFGSGYQPQHF.

The chain has TRBV20-1 and TRBJ2-7; TRBD2 agrees at 13 bases. The germline gives CDR1 DFQATT, CDR2 SNEGSKA (reference sequence). Trimming at V came to 5 bases and at J to 3 bases, leaving 4 bases not matched to a gene. There are 14 residues in the CDR3. The CDR3 DNA sequence: TGCAGTGCTGGGACTAGCGGGGACGTCTACGAGCAGTACTTC. Translating gives CSAGTSGDVYEQYF.

This clone was counted at least ten times. The V and J genes are TRBV13 and TRBJ2-7, with D possibly called TRBD1 or TRBD2 (7 bases each). Trimming left V 5 bases short and J 0 bases short, with 20 bases between. The CDR3 length is 17 residues. Germline V gene lookup returns CDR1 PRHDT and CDR2 FYEKMQ (reference sequence). CDR3 protein: CASSPRGGGGSSYEQYF. The CDR3 bases are TGTGCCAGCAGCCCCCGGGGAGGGGGCGGGAGCTCCTACGAGCAGTACTTC.

The chain uses TRBV3-1 and TRBJ2-1; 8 bases agree with TRBD2. Trimming removed 1 base from V and 9 bases from J; junction bases left unmatched: 5. This CDR3 is 14 amino acids long. Germline CDR1 LGHDT, CDR2 YNNKEL (reference sequence). The CDR3, as DNA: TGTGCCAGCAGCCAAGCGGGGGGGCTTATTGAGCAGTTCTTC. It codes for CASSQAGGLIEQFF.

This clone was counted at least ten times. The rearrangement joins TRBV24-1 to TRBJ2-2, with D hard to call. From germline, CDR1 is KGHDR and CDR2 SFDVKD. CDR3 length: 11 amino acids. Trimming took off 11 bases at V and 7 bases at J, with 10 bases between the two ends. CDR3 sequence (DNA): TGTGCCATCAGGATCGACGGGGAGCTGTTTTTT. This codes for CAIRIDGELFF.

This clone was observed at least ten times. The rearrangement joins TRBV10-3 to TRBJ2-3; TRBD2 aligns across 14 bases. There are 18 residues in the CDR3. After removal of 0 bases from V and 5 bases from J, the junction contained 7 bases not matched to a gene. Germline loops: CDR1 ENHRY, CDR2 SYGVKD. CDR3 sequence reads: CAISESGTSGGSRDTQYF. CDR3 sequence (DNA): TGTGCCATCAGTGAGTCCGGGACTAGCGGGGGAAGTAGAGATACGCAGTATTTT.